Following are 32 T cell receptor beta chains from one sample sequenced in a study of T cell responses to AZD1222 COVID-19 vaccine. Libraries were prepared by immunoSEQ multiplex PCR; TCRdb keeps only in-frame clonotypes and omits some of them. The sample lists some 56,000 clones; approximately 89% were seen once. Sequenced material: peripheral blood, taken 28 days after the second AZD1222 dose. The receptors originated from an adult who received the AZD1222 COVID-19 vaccine.

The sample holds one count of this clone. The chain recombines TRBV18 with TRBJ2-4; D is unresolved. Germline-derived CDR1 and CDR2 are KGHSH and LQKENI. Between the trimmed V and J ends, which lost 2 bases and 0 bases, there was a span of 8 bases. The CDR3 length is 15 residues. CDR3 amino acids: CASSPRELAKNIQYF. The CDR3, as DNA: TGTGCCAGCTCACCAAGGGAACTAGCCAAAAACATTCAGTACTTC.

The V gene is TRBV24-1, the J gene TRBJ2-1; 10 nucleotides match TRBD2. The ends lost 3 bases at V and 11 bases at J; junction bases unmatched: 12. This CDR3 region has 16 residues. The germline CDR1 and CDR2 sequences are KGHDR and SFDVKD. This chain's CDR3 is CATSDPLGTSEPKQFF. The DNA of the CDR3 is TGTGCCACCAGTGATCCACTAGGGACTAGCGAACCCAAGCAGTTCTTC.

This clone has just a few counts. The chain couples TRBV7-2 to TRBJ2-3; 11 bases agree with TRBD2. The length of the CDR3 is 18 residues. The trim removed 1 base at V and 2 bases at J, leaving 8 bases unmatched. Germline V gives CDR1 SGHTA, CDR2 FQGNSA. CDR3 coding DNA: TGTGCCAGCAGCTTAGTGGGGACTAGCGGCGCATCCACAGATACGCAGTATTTT. Translating gives CASSLVGTSGASTDTQYF.

The J gene is TRBJ1-1, the V gene TRBV28; 7 bases are shared with TRBD1. The germline V gene has CDR1 MDHEN and CDR2 SYDVKM. The length of the CDR3 is 17 residues. The junction had 16 bases not matched to a gene; V was cut back by 5 bases and J by 4 bases. CDR3 bases: TGTGCCAGCAGTGGGCCTATGCCGGGACAGTATTTCACTGAAGCTTTCTTT. Its protein product is CASSGPMPGQYFTEAFF.

V usage is TRBV2 and J usage is TRBJ1-3; 8 positions match TRBD1. Trimming cost V 8 bases and J 3 bases; bases outside gene matches: 6. Germline-derived CDR1 and CDR2 are SNHLY and FYNNEI. This CDR3 is 14 amino acids long. The CDR3 loop reads CASGTGGDGNTIYF. Here the CDR3 DNA reads TGTGCCAGCGGTACAGGGGGGGATGGAAACACCATATATTTT.

This sequence joins TRBV6-2 or TRBV6-3 and TRBJ2-1; the D is unclear. This CDR3 is built from 14 residues. The V end was cut by 0 bases, the J end by 6 bases, with 9 bases between. The germline gives CDR1 MNHEY, CDR2 SVGEGT. The CDR3 nucleotides are TGTGCCAGCAGTTACTCTGGCTACTCCAATGAGCAGTTCTTC. Encoded protein: CASSYSGYSNEQFF.

This chain uses TRBV28 with TRBJ2-2; 10 bases are shared with TRBD1. The CDR3 is 14 amino acids. Germline CDR1 MDHEN, CDR2 SYDVKM. Losses at the gene ends were 5 bases for V and 7 bases for J; bases not matched to a gene: 4. CDR3: CASSGTGEGGELFF. CDR3 nucleotides: TGTGCCAGCAGTGGGACAGGGGAAGGCGGGGAGCTGTTTTTT.

This chain uses TRBV7-6 with TRBJ1-6; no clear D gene. This CDR3 has 16 amino acids. The germline V gene has CDR1 SGHVS and CDR2 FNYEAQ. V gave up 5 bases and J gave up 0 bases, with 11 bases separating them. In nucleotides, the CDR3 is TGTGCCAGCAGCGAGGGTTATAGCTCCTATAATTCACCCCTCCACTTT. Its translation: CASSEGYSSYNSPLHF.

Written as DNA, the CDR3 is TGTGCCAGCAGCTTGACTTCTAGCACAGATACGCAGTATTTT. Amino acids: CASSLTSSTDTQYF. The V gene is TRBV5-4, the J gene TRBJ2-3; D gene ambiguous. There are 14 residues in the CDR3. V gave up 1 base and J gave up 0 bases, with 6 bases separating them. Looked up from germline, CDR1 is SGHNT and CDR2 is YYREEE (reference sequence).

This clone was seen once. The gene calls are TRBV3-1 (or the pseudogene TRBV3-2) and TRBJ1-2, with TRBD1 as a possible D gene (5 bases). Trimming removed 4 bases from V and 4 bases from J, with 16 bases in between. Germline lookup yields CDR1 LGHDT and CDR2 YNNKEL (reference sequence). CDR3 length equals 15 residues. CDR3 in amino acids: CASSLSPTASYGYTF. CDR3 in DNA: TGTGCCAGCAGCCTCTCCCCGACAGCTAGCTATGGCTACACCTTC.

The rearrangement joins TRBV11-2 to TRBJ2-4; weak D call: TRBD1 (6 bases). Germline CDR1 is SGHAT and CDR2 is FQNNGV. This CDR3 contains 16 residues. With 6 bases removed from V and 7 bases from J, the gap between germline ends came to 22 bases. The CDR3 region is CASSPPNFPGANIQYF. In DNA form, the CDR3 reads TGTGCCAGCAGTCCTCCGAATTTCCCAGGGGCTAACATTCAGTACTTC. Based on the CDR3 plus reference TRBV11-2 and TRBJ2-4, the full variable domain is EAGVAQSPRYKIIEKRQSVAFWCNPISGHATLYWYQQILGQGPKLLIQFQNNGVVDDSQLPKDRFSAERLKGVDSTLKIQPAKLEDSAVYLCASSPPNFPGANIQYFGAGTRLSVL.

This chain joins TRBV5-1 and TRBJ2-7, with 9 bases matching TRBD1. The CDR3 is made up of 14 amino acids. The J segment lost 6 bases and the V segment lost 2 bases, leaving 6 bases of the junction unmatched. Germline V CDR1 and CDR2: SGHRS, YFSETQ. In DNA form, the CDR3 reads TGCGCCAGCAGCTTAAGGGACAGGGTTGGCGAGCAGTACTTC. Its translation: CASSLRDRVGEQYF.

This clone has a handful of counts. The chain is built from TRBV10-1 and TRBJ2-2; D not resolved. The CDR3 loop spans 15 amino acids. V gave up 4 bases and J gave up 0 bases, with 9 bases separating them. CDR1 WNHNN and CDR2 SYGVQD come from the germline V gene (reference sequence). The CDR3 here is CASSAGGSNTGELFF. The CDR3 nucleotides are TGCGCCAGCAGTGCTGGCGGCTCGAACACCGGGGAGCTGTTTTTT.

V gene TRBV6-2 or TRBV6-3 combines with J gene TRBJ2-2, with TRBD1 identical over 8 bases. CDR1 and CDR2 (germline): MNHEY, SVGEGT. The CDR3 has 15 residues. The V gene end was trimmed by 6 bases and the J gene end by 4 bases; junction bases not matched to a gene: 7. The CDR3 DNA reads TGTGCCAGCAGCCTAGACAGGGGCGTCACCGGGGAGCTGTTTTTT. As protein: CASSLDRGVTGELFF.

The chain has TRBV14 and TRBJ1-3; TRBD1 is a possible D gene (6 bases). Germline V gene lookup returns CDR1 SGHDN and CDR2 FVKESK. CDR3 size: 16 residues. V lost 4 bases, J lost 3 bases, and 16 bases lay in between. Here the CDR3 DNA reads TGTGCCAGCAGCCCATGGGGGCAAGGGAGTGGAAACACCATATATTTT. Translated, it gives CASSPWGQGSGNTIYF.

This clone was seen only a few times. This rearrangement joins TRBV28 to TRBJ2-7, with 7 bases fitting TRBD1. V lost 6 bases and J lost 0; bases outside the gene matches: 5. The CDR3 loop spans 14 amino acids. The V gene's germline CDR1 is MDHEN and CDR2 SYDVKM. The CDR3 DNA reads TGTGCCAGCAGACTGACAGGGTTCTCCTACGAGCAGTACTTC. This codes for CASRLTGFSYEQYF.

The chain combines TRBV19 with TRBJ2-5, with 7 positions matching TRBD1. Trimming cost V 3 bases and J 0 bases; bases outside gene matches: 4. Germline CDR1 and CDR2: LNHDA and SQIVND (reference sequence). The CDR3 sequence is 15 residues long. The CDR3, as DNA: TGTGCCAGTAGTATGGGACAGCCTTACCAAGAGACCCAGTACTTC. Encoded protein: CASSMGQPYQETQYF. The entire variable domain, with the rest obtained from reference TRBV19 and TRBJ2-5, is as follows: DGGITQSPKYLFRKEGQNVTLSCEQNLNHDAMYWYRQDPGQGLRLIYYSQIVNDFQKGDIAEGYSVSREKKESFPLTVTSAQKNPTAFYLCASSMGQPYQETQYFGPGTRLLVL.

This chain joins TRBV28 and TRBJ1-2, with D hard to call. Trimming took off 4 bases at V and 5 bases at J, with 8 bases between the two ends. The CDR3 extends over 12 amino acids. CDR1 is MDHEN and CDR2 is SYDVKM in the germline V gene. The CDR3 spells CASSSGSYGYTF. The CDR3 DNA sequence: TGTGCCAGCAGTTCCGGATCATATGGCTACACCTTC.

The rearrangement uses TRBV10-1 and TRBJ2-7; D is tentatively TRBD1 or TRBD2 (5 bases each). There are 16 residues in the CDR3. Germline V gene lookup returns CDR1 WNHNN and CDR2 SYGVQD (reference sequence). V lost 1 base and J lost 2, with 15 bases in between. CDR3: CASSELDGTGPYEQYF. Here the CDR3 DNA reads TGCGCCAGCAGTGAGTTGGACGGGACGGGACCCTACGAGCAGTACTTC.

Comment on this clone: Compared with germline, one end of the junction differs, possibly owing to a read error. J is TRBJ1-5 and V is TRBV6-1; TRBD1 might be the D (6 bases). Germline V gives CDR1 MNHNS, CDR2 SASEGT. CDR3 length equals 16 residues. Written as DNA, the CDR3 is TGTGCCAGCAGAGAAGGTACGGGACATCTGAATCAGCCCCAGCATTTT. Its protein product is CASREGTGHLNQPQHF.

V gene TRBV4-3 combines with J gene TRBJ2-1; 7 positions match TRBD2. The V gene's germline CDR1 is LGHNA and CDR2 YSLEER. The V segment lost 0 bases and the J segment 9 bases; nucleotides outside the gene matches: 8. The CDR3 has 15 residues. CDR3: CASSQDREVRGEQFF. CDR3 DNA sequence: TGCGCCAGCAGCCAAGACCGGGAGGTTAGGGGTGAGCAGTTCTTC.

For the CDR3, the DNA is TGTGCCAGCAGCTTGAACCAAGGGACAGGGCTTGAAGCTTTCTTT. Residues: CASSLNQGTGLEAFF. The chain is built from TRBV5-4 and TRBJ1-1; 9 bases map to TRBD1. Germline V lookup: CDR1 SGHNT, CDR2 YYREEE (reference sequence). V gave up 1 base and J gave up 7 bases; unmatched junction bases: 8. The CDR3 has 15 residues.

The J gene is TRBJ2-7, the V gene TRBV10-3; no reliable D call. With 7 bases removed from V and 7 bases from J, the gap between germline ends came to 23 bases. The CDR3 loop spans 15 amino acids. The germline V gene has CDR1 ENHRY and CDR2 SYGVKD. The CDR3 sequence: CAIIRFGRRRGEQYF. DNA for the CDR3: TGTGCCATCATCCGTTTTGGCAGGCGACGTGGGGAGCAGTACTTC.

This chain links TRBV7-2 with TRBJ1-1; D call uncertain. The V gene's germline CDR1 is SGHTA and CDR2 FQGNSA. V was shortened by 1 base and J by 6 bases, with 15 bases between the two germline ends. The CDR3 runs to 15 residues. CDR3: CASSLGGMRWAEAFF. The CDR3 DNA is TGTGCCAGCAGCTTAGGAGGGATGAGGTGGGCTGAAGCTTTCTTT.

This chain connects TRBV5-5 to TRBJ2-4, with a possible D match to TRBD1 (6 bases). V lost 1 base, J lost 7 bases, and 9 bases lay in between. The CDR3 length is 13 residues. CDR1 and CDR2 (germline): SGHKS, YYEKEE (reference sequence). As DNA, the CDR3 is TGTGCCAGCAGCTTGCCAGGGGAGAACATTCAGTACTTC. Its translation: CASSLPGENIQYF.

J is TRBJ1-2 and V is TRBV28; D not resolved. The CDR3 is 15 residues long. V was cut by 0 bases and J by 6 bases, with 14 bases left in between. Germline lookup yields CDR1 MDHEN and CDR2 SYDVKM. As DNA, the CDR3 is TGTGCCAGCAGTTTATGGGCGGCAGCCCTGGATGGCTACACCTTC. Encoded protein: CASSLWAAALDGYTF.

The chain combines TRBV18 with TRBJ2-3; TRBD2 matches at 11 bases. V lost 2 bases and J lost 6; bases outside the gene matches: 7. The V gene's germline CDR1 is KGHSH and CDR2 LQKENI. The CDR3 is made up of 16 amino acids. CDR3 protein: CASSPRLAGSSDTQYF. DNA for the CDR3: TGTGCCAGCTCACCAAGACTAGCGGGGTCAAGCGATACGCAGTATTTT.

V is TRBV5-1 and J is TRBJ1-1; D unclear. V was pared by 5 bases and J by 1 base, with 6 bases between. Germline lookup yields CDR1 SGHRS and CDR2 YFSETQ. The CDR3 covers 12 residues. The CDR3 sequence is CASSNGNTEAFF. DNA for the CDR3: TGCGCCAGCAGTAATGGGAACACTGAAGCTTTCTTT.

CDR3 bases: TGTGCCAGCTCACCAGGGGCTGGGGCCAACGTCCTGACTTTC. Residues: CASSPGAGANVLTF. V is TRBV18 and J is TRBJ2-6, with D uncertain. V was trimmed by 2 bases and J by 2 bases, leaving 4 bases between them. The germline V gene has CDR1 KGHSH and CDR2 LQKENI. CDR3 length equals 14 residues.

The rearrangement links TRBV5-4 to TRBJ2-7; 11 positions agree with TRBD2. This CDR3 has 16 residues. Germline V CDR1 and CDR2: SGHNT, YYREEE (reference sequence). V gave up 4 bases and J gave up 7 bases; unmatched junction bases: 13. Here the CDR3 DNA reads TGTGCCAGCAGCCCCGAGGGGCTAGCGGGAGGTCGGGAGCAGTACTTC. Translation: CASSPEGLAGGREQYF.

This chain connects TRBV5-1 to TRBJ1-2; D remains ambiguous. The V gene lost 0 bases and the J gene lost 5 bases, with 14 bases spanning the gap. Germline values: CDR1 SGHRS, CDR2 YFSETQ. CDR3 length equals 15 residues. The DNA for the CDR3 is TGCGCCAGCAGCTTGGGACGAGGGCTAGGTTATGGCTACACCTTC. It yields the protein CASSLGRGLGYGYTF.

The genes are TRBV15 and TRBJ1-6; D call uncertain. V dropped 9 bases and J dropped 8 bases, with 11 bases sitting between them. The CDR3 length is 12 residues. Germline loops: CDR1 LNHNV, CDR2 YYDKDF (reference sequence). CDR3 protein: CATGKQDSPLHF. The CDR3 DNA reads TGTGCCACAGGGAAGCAAGATTCACCCCTCCACTTT.